The 23 T cell receptor beta chains presented below share a single source sample, sequenced in a study of blood T cell repertoires in COVID-19. Some clones are missing from TCRdb's copy, which holds only in-frame ones; the method was immunoSEQ multiplex PCR. The data hold 350,000 to 400,000 clones, with around 90% observed a single time. Input material: peripheral blood. The origin of the receptors is a man between 18 and 35 years old with active or convalescent COVID-19.

This rearrangement joins TRBV3-1 (or the pseudogene TRBV3-2) to TRBJ1-1; 8 nucleotides line up with TRBD1. From germline, CDR1 is LGHDT and CDR2 YNNKEL (reference sequence). V was pared by 1 base and J by 4 bases, with 8 bases of the junction left unmatched. The CDR3 loop spans 16 amino acids. The CDR3 sequence: CASSQARDRYGTEAFF. CDR3 nucleotides: TGTGCCAGCAGCCAAGCCCGGGACAGGTATGGCACTGAAGCTTTCTTT.

This chain uses TRBV5-4 with TRBJ1-5, with a tentative D call TRBD1 (6 bases). This CDR3 is 17 amino acids long. Germline assignment: CDR1 SGHNT and CDR2 YYREEE (reference sequence). V was shortened by 0 bases and J by 3 bases, with 16 bases between the two germline ends. The CDR3 DNA reads TGTGCCAGCAGCTTGGGGGGGGGCTGGGGCCCCAATCAGCCCCAGCATTTT. As protein: CASSLGGGWGPNQPQHF.

This chain links TRBV7-3 with TRBJ2-7; D is possibly TRBD2 (6 bases). Per the germline V gene, CDR1 is SGHTA and CDR2 is FQGTGA. The CDR3 sequence is 14 residues long. Trimming pared 2 bases from V and 3 bases from J, leaving 11 bases between. The CDR3 protein is CASSLSGGSYEQYF. The CDR3 DNA sequence: TGTGCCAGCAGCTTATCCGGGGGAAGCTACGAGCAGTACTTC.

V is TRBV11-3 and J is TRBJ1-3; D is undetermined. V lost 5 bases to trimming and J lost 1 base, with 6 bases between them. The germline CDR1 and CDR2 sequences are SGHNT and YENEEA. This CDR3 is 13 amino acids long. CDR3 sequence (DNA): TGTGCCAGCAGCACCGGGTCTGGAAACACCATATATTTT. It codes for CASSTGSGNTIYF.

The chain employs TRBV11-2 and TRBJ1-6; TRBD1 matches 8 bases. Germline CDR1 SGHAT, CDR2 FQNNGV. The CDR3 is 15 amino acids. The V gene end was trimmed by 5 bases and the J gene end by 8 bases; junction bases not matched to a gene: 8. The CDR3 DNA is TGTGCCAGCAGCATTGCCGGACAGGGATATTCACCCCTCCACTTT. Its translation is CASSIAGQGYSPLHF. Combining the CDR3 with reference TRBV11-2 and TRBJ1-6 gives the whole variable domain EAGVAQSPRYKIIEKRQSVAFWCNPISGHATLYWYQQILGQGPKLLIQFQNNGVVDDSQLPKDRFSAERLKGVDSTLKIQPAKLEDSAVYLCASSIAGQGYSPLHFGNGTRLTVT.

The rearrangement joins TRBV19 to TRBJ1-5; possibly TRBD1 for D (6 bases). Germline CDR1 reads LNHDA; CDR2 reads SQIVND (reference sequence). Trimming left V 3 bases short and J 0 bases short, with 18 bases between. This CDR3 contains 18 residues. CDR3 nucleotide sequence: TGTGCCAGTAGTATGGTTCTCTGGACAGAAAATAGCAATCAGCCCCAGCATTTT. Translating it yields CASSMVLWTENSNQPQHF.

The rearrangement links TRBV30 to TRBJ2-1, with D unclear. The CDR3 runs 11 residues. Germline V gene data show CDR1 as GTSNPN and CDR2 as SVGIG (reference sequence). Trimming took 4 bases from V and 4 from J, leaving 5 bases between them. CDR3 sequence reads: CAWKSYNEQFF. CDR3 coding DNA: TGTGCCTGGAAGAGTTACAATGAGCAGTTCTTC.

This clone has a single count. The J gene is TRBJ1-2, the V gene TRBV27, with D unclear. V lost 0 bases and J lost 8, with 16 bases in between. This CDR3 has 15 amino acids. The germline CDR1 and CDR2 sequences are MNHEY and SMNVEV (reference sequence). CDR3 nucleotides: TGTGCCAGCAGTTTATCGAGGGCCGCGGAGACGGGCTACACCTTC. Translating gives CASSLSRAAETGYTF.

J is TRBJ1-1 and V is TRBV29-1, with a weak D call TRBD1 (6 bases). The germline gives CDR1 SQVTM, CDR2 ANQGSEA. V lost 7 bases, J lost 2 bases, and 11 bases lay in between. The CDR3 is 12 residues long. This chain's CDR3 is CSARTVNTEAFF. The CDR3 DNA follows: TGCAGCGCAAGGACAGTTAACACTGAAGCTTTCTTT.

The chain has TRBV28 and TRBJ2-7; the match to TRBD1 covers 8 bases. Germline V gives CDR1 MDHEN, CDR2 SYDVKM. The J segment lost 9 bases and the V segment lost 5 bases, leaving 12 bases of the junction unmatched. The CDR3 totals 14 residues. The CDR3 is CASSPPLGGTGQYF. CDR3 DNA sequence: TGTGCCAGCAGTCCGCCTCTAGGGGGGACAGGGCAGTACTTC.

The chain has TRBV7-2 and TRBJ1-1; D gene uncertain. With 3 bases removed from V and 7 bases from J, the gap between germline ends came to 12 bases. CDR3 size: 13 residues. Germline CDR1 reads SGHTA; CDR2 reads FQGNSA. The CDR3 reads CASSFARLLEAFF. CDR3 in DNA: TGTGCCAGCAGCTTTGCGCGATTACTTGAAGCTTTCTTT.

This chain connects TRBV4-2 to TRBJ2-7, with D possibly being TRBD2 (6 bases). Trimming shortened V by 3 bases and J by 0 bases, and 18 bases separated the two germline ends. The CDR3 loop spans 17 amino acids. Germline values: CDR1 LGHNA, CDR2 YNFKEQ. The CDR3 DNA reads as TGTGCCAGCAGCCAGGGGGGTGGCGGGCCGAGCTCCTACGAGCAGTACTTC. Protein: CASSQGGGGPSSYEQYF.

The CDR3 sequence: CASSPSGTQSGYTF. The CDR3 bases are TGTGCCAGCAGCCCTTCCGGGACACAATCTGGCTACACCTTC. The chain links TRBV7-2 to TRBJ1-2, with D possibly matching TRBD1 (6 bases). The ends were cut back, 5 bases at V and 7 bases at J, with 17 bases in the middle. This CDR3 comprises 14 residues. Looked up from germline, CDR1 is SGHTA and CDR2 is FQGNSA.

This clone appeared a single time. Written as DNA, the CDR3 is TGTGCCAGCAGCTTAGCAAGGCAGGGGTCCTACAATGAGCAGTTCTTC. Its protein product is CASSLARQGSYNEQFF. The genes are TRBV7-2 and TRBJ2-1, with a tentative D call TRBD1 (6 bases). This CDR3 comprises 16 residues. CDR1 is SGHTA and CDR2 is FQGNSA in the germline V gene. V shed 0 bases and J shed 1 base, with 10 bases lying between them.

This sequence joins TRBV29-1 and TRBJ2-3, with a weak D call TRBD2 (7 bases). CDR1 SQVTM and CDR2 ANQGSEA come from the germline V gene. CDR3 length: 15 residues. V was pared by 7 bases and J by 0 bases, with 17 bases between. As DNA, the CDR3 is TGCAGCGCCCCGGGGGCTAGCGGTAGCACAGATACGCAGTATTTT. It is translated as CSAPGASGSTDTQYF.

The V and J genes are TRBV19 and TRBJ1-4; the match to TRBD1 covers 7 bases. The CDR3 is 15 amino acids. CDR1 and CDR2 from the germline V gene are LNHDA and SQIVND (reference sequence). V lost 3 bases, J lost 4 bases, and 5 bases stayed unmatched. In nucleotides, the CDR3 is TGTGCCAGTAGTATTTTCCGGGACAGTAATGAAAAACTGTTTTTT. Translated: CASSIFRDSNEKLFF.

The chain recombines TRBV6-4 with TRBJ2-1; D remains unclear. The germline V gene has CDR1 MRHNA and CDR2 SNTAGT. The CDR3 covers 13 residues. The V end was cut by 5 bases, the J end by 5 bases, with 10 bases between. The DNA of the CDR3 is TGTGCCAGCAGTAGGAGTACGAACAATGAGCAGTTCTTC. This codes for CASSRSTNNEQFF.

This sequence joins TRBV19 and TRBJ2-5; 9 nucleotides match TRBD2. Germline V lookup: CDR1 LNHDA, CDR2 SQIVND (reference sequence). The CDR3 consists of 14 residues. V gave up 9 bases and J gave up 5 bases; unmatched junction bases: 10. CDR3 loop: CASQDLTSGETQYF. The CDR3 coding sequence is TGTGCCAGCCAAGACCTTACTAGCGGGGAGACCCAGTACTTC.

The chain couples TRBV2 to TRBJ2-5; no definite D call. CDR1 is SNHLY and CDR2 is FYNNEI in the germline V gene. The CDR3 loop spans 12 amino acids. V gave up 3 bases and J gave up 2 bases, with 4 bases separating them. This chain's CDR3 is CASSDQQETQYF. The CDR3 region has the DNA TGTGCCAGCAGTGACCAGCAAGAGACCCAGTACTTC.

The V call is TRBV6-4, the J call TRBJ2-1; maybe TRBD2 (6 bases). Trimming removed 6 bases from V and 3 bases from J, with 15 bases in between. Germline V gives CDR1 MRHNA, CDR2 SNTAGT. The CDR3 loop spans 15 amino acids. The CDR3 nucleotides read TGTGCCAGCAGCCAGGGACTGGTGGACTACAATGAGCAGTTCTTC. Its protein product is CASSQGLVDYNEQFF.

CDR3 in DNA: TGTGCCAGCGATTCCCAAATAAAACTAGCGGGTCTCAATGAGCAGTTCTTC. This sequence encodes CASDSQIKLAGLNEQFF. This sequence joins TRBV28 and TRBJ2-1, with 9 bases that match TRBD2. The CDR3 consists of 17 residues. V gave up 8 bases and J gave up 6 bases; unmatched junction bases: 17. The germline V gene encodes CDR1 MDHEN and CDR2 SYDVKM. Full variable domain (missing parts from reference TRBV28 and TRBJ2-1): DVKVTQSSRYLVKRTGEKVFLECVQDMDHENMFWYRQDPGLGLRLIYFSYDVKMKEKGDIPEGYSVSREKKERFSLILESASTNQTSMYLCASDSQIKLAGLNEQFFGPGTRLTVL.

This clone was counted a few times. The genes are TRBV2 and TRBJ2-2; 9 nucleotides match TRBD1. The V segment lost 8 bases and the J segment 5 bases; nucleotides outside the gene matches: 3. CDR1 and CDR2 (germline): SNHLY, FYNNEI. The CDR3 is 13 residues long. CDR3 DNA sequence: TGTGCCAGCGGGGGGACAGGGACCGGGGAGCTGTTTTTT. Translation gives CASGGTGTGELFF.

This clone was picked up a small number of times. This chain uses TRBV7-2 with TRBJ2-1; the D gene is possibly TRBD2 (5 bases). Germline V gene sequence: CDR1 SGHTA, CDR2 FQGNSA. This CDR3 spans 14 amino acids. V shed 1 base and J shed 5 bases, with 9 bases lying between them. CDR3 sequence: CASSLEAGNNEQFF. Written as DNA, the CDR3 is TGTGCCAGCAGCTTAGAAGCCGGGAACAATGAGCAGTTCTTC.